One and the same sample provided the 19 T cell receptor beta chains below, sequenced in a study of cytomegalovirus exposure and HLA in healthy donors. PCR involved 60 Vbeta and 13 Jbeta primers. Profiling relied on immunoSEQ multiplex PCR, and the TCRdb table lists in-frame clones only, not all of them. The sample carries 100,000 to 150,000 clones, 81% recorded once. Sequenced sample: PBMCs. The receptors originated from a man in his late teens or twenties in good health and CMV-seronegative.

This chain connects TRBV29-1 to TRBJ2-5, with TRBD1 as a possible D gene (7 bases). The CDR3 runs 13 residues. The germline V gene encodes CDR1 SQVTM and CDR2 ANQGSEA. V was pared by 4 bases and J by 5 bases, with 14 bases between. The CDR3 DNA reads as TGCAGCGTTGGCGGGGACAGTAGTGAGACCCAGTACTTC. It encodes CSVGGDSSETQYF.

In its sample, this clone was seen once. J is TRBJ2-7 and V is TRBV30; 8 nucleotides match TRBD1. CDR1 is GTSNPN, CDR2 SVGIG, per germline (reference sequence). The CDR3 is 12 residues long. V gave up 8 bases and J gave up 5 bases; unmatched junction bases: 8. DNA of the CDR3: TGTGCCGGGGACAGGTTAGGCCACGAGCAGTACTTC. Its protein product is CAGDRLGHEQYF.

The chain recombines TRBV6-5 with TRBJ1-2; 7 bases map to TRBD1. Losses at the gene ends were 2 bases for V and 5 bases for J; bases not matched to a gene: 5. The CDR3 has 14 amino acids. Germline CDR1 MNHEY, CDR2 SVGAGI. This chain's CDR3 is CASSYDRAPYGYTF. CDR3 in DNA: TGTGCCAGCAGTTACGACAGGGCTCCTTATGGCTACACCTTC.

This clone was recorded once. J is TRBJ1-5 and V is TRBV27; 7 nucleotides align to TRBD1. CDR3 length equals 15 residues. The ends lost 2 bases at V and 2 bases at J; junction bases unmatched: 3. Germline V CDR1 and CDR2: MNHEY, SMNVEV (reference sequence). CDR3: CASSLATGRNQPQHF. The CDR3 bases are TGTGCCAGCAGTTTAGCGACAGGGCGCAATCAGCCCCAGCATTTT.

This clone was seen a few times. The chain carries TRBV11-1 and TRBJ2-5; 10 bases fit TRBD2. The CDR3 runs to 15 residues. CDR1 SGHAT and CDR2 FQDESV come from the germline V gene (reference sequence). Unmatched junction bases numbered 5, after V lost 2 bases and J lost 5 bases. The CDR3 coding sequence is TGTGCCAGCAGCTTAAGGCTAGCGGGGGCCGAGACCCAGTACTTC. This translates into CASSLRLAGAETQYF.

The chain couples TRBV7-3 to TRBJ2-3; D possibly corresponds to TRBD2 (5 bases). The CDR3 loop spans 15 amino acids. The germline V gene has CDR1 SGHTA and CDR2 FQGTGA. The V end lost 3 bases, the J end lost 1 base, and 11 bases lay between the germline ends. The CDR3 DNA follows: TGTGCCAGCAGCTTGTCCGGGGTACGCACAGATACGCAGTATTTT. It codes for CASSLSGVRTDTQYF.

The gene calls are TRBV6-1 and TRBJ1-2; D remains ambiguous. The CDR3 contains 13 residues. The germline gives CDR1 MNHNS, CDR2 SASEGT. Trimming removed 7 bases at V and 8 bases at J, with 17 bases between. The DNA of the CDR3 is TGTGCCAGCACCGTAGACTGGCTAAGAGGCTACACCTTC. Its protein is CASTVDWLRGYTF.

This chain connects TRBV7-6 to TRBJ1-1, with TRBD1 matching 8 bases. With V trimmed by 5 bases and J by 6 bases, 2 bases remained unmatched. Germline V gives CDR1 SGHVS, CDR2 FNYEAQ. The CDR3 covers 12 residues. CDR3 DNA: TGTGCCAGCAGCAAACAGGGGGCTGAAGCTTTCTTT. The encoded protein is CASSKQGAEAFF.

J is TRBJ2-1 and V is TRBV11-3; TRBD1 matches 7 bases. V gave up 8 bases and J gave up 7 bases; unmatched junction bases: 14. CDR1 is SGHNT and CDR2 is YENEEA in the germline V gene. CDR3 length: 15 residues. The CDR3 nucleotides read TGTGCCAGCGCTCGAGGGGGCGGGCCTGTGAATGAGCAGTTCTTC. Protein sequence: CASARGGGPVNEQFF.

Comments on this clone: The junction differs from germline at one of its ends, possibly a read error. The chain joins TRBV7-7 to TRBJ2-1, with TRBD2 matching 10 bases. The CDR3 is 15 residues long. Germline CDR1 SSHAT, CDR2 FNYEAQ (reference sequence). The CDR3 loop is CASSFRAGGYNEQFF. The CDR3 coding sequence is TGTGCTAGCAGCTTTAGAGCGGGGGGGTACAATGAGCAGTTCTTC. Using reference TRBV7-7 and TRBJ2-1 for the parts outside the CDR3, the full variable domain is GAGVSQSPRYKVTKRGQDVTLRCDPISSHATLYWYQQALGQGPEFLTYFNYEAQPDKSGLPSDRFSAERPEGSISTLTIQRTEQRDSAMYRCASSFRAGGYNEQFFGPGTRLTVL.

The chain is built from TRBV10-1 and TRBJ2-1; 10 bases are a match to TRBD2. The V and J ends lost 6 bases and 9 bases, in that order; junction bases with no gene match: 8. The germline CDR1 and CDR2 sequences are WNHNN and SYGVQD (reference sequence). The CDR3 extends over 14 amino acids. This chain's CDR3 is CASSEAGGPLEQFF. For the CDR3, the DNA is TGCGCCAGCAGCGAAGCGGGGGGGCCGCTTGAGCAGTTCTTC.

This chain joins TRBV5-1 and TRBJ1-2, with D uncertain. Germline V lookup: CDR1 SGHRS, CDR2 YFSETQ. This CDR3 contains 16 residues. Trimming left V 0 bases short and J 0 bases short, with 12 bases between. The CDR3 DNA reads as TGCGCCAGCAGCTTGGGAGCGGCAGCACCTAACTATGGCTACACCTTC. This sequence encodes CASSLGAAAPNYGYTF.

Here the CDR3 reads CASSIRRDEQYF. DNA of the CDR3: TGTGCCAGTAGTATTCGGAGAGACGAGCAGTACTTC. The chain recombines TRBV19 with TRBJ2-7; D remains unclear. Per the germline V gene, CDR1 is LNHDA and CDR2 is SQIVND (reference sequence). There are 12 residues in the CDR3. V was clipped by 3 bases and J by 5 bases, with 8 bases between them.

The J gene is TRBJ1-5, the V gene TRBV15, with a possible D match to TRBD1 (6 bases). Between the trimmed V and J ends, which lost 0 bases and 2 bases, there was a span of 17 bases. The CDR3 has 18 residues. Germline CDR1 LNHNV, CDR2 YYDKDF (reference sequence). CDR3 in amino acids: CATSRELAGAWRNQPQHF. As DNA, the CDR3 is TGTGCCACCAGCAGAGAGTTAGCGGGGGCGTGGCGCAATCAGCCCCAGCATTTT. Combining the CDR3 with reference TRBV15 and TRBJ1-5 gives the whole variable domain DAMVIQNPRYQVTQFGKPVTLSCSQTLNHNVMYWYQQKSSQAPKLLFHYYDKDFNNEADTPDNFQSRRPNTSFCFLDIRSPGLGDTAMYLCATSRELAGAWRNQPQHFGDGTRLSIL.

This chain uses TRBV28 with TRBJ1-2, with D perhaps TRBD1 (6 bases). V was cut by 6 bases and J by 4 bases, with 18 bases left in between. Per germline, CDR1 MDHEN and CDR2 SYDVKM. The CDR3 length is 15 residues. In DNA, the CDR3 is TGTGCCAGCAGCCAGGCGCGGGGGCGCTCCTATGGCTACACCTTC. Its protein product is CASSQARGRSYGYTF.

The chain recombines TRBV5-1 with TRBJ2-2; possible D gene TRBD2, 6 bases. This CDR3 contains 16 residues. V was shortened by 2 bases and J by 4 bases, with 15 bases between the two germline ends. Looked up from germline, CDR1 is SGHRS and CDR2 is YFSETQ. The CDR3 sequence is CASSFSGPRGTGELFF. The CDR3 bases are TGCGCCAGCAGCTTTTCGGGGCCGCGGGGCACCGGGGAGCTGTTTTTT.

The chain couples TRBV5-1 to TRBJ1-2, with TRBD1 matching 11 bases. The CDR3 consists of 15 residues. Germline trimming cut 0 bases from V and 5 bases from J; bases unmatched to any gene: 3. Germline CDR1 SGHRS, CDR2 YFSETQ. The CDR3 region has the DNA TGCGCCAGCAGCTTGGGGACAGGGGGCCCATATGGCTACACCTTC. This codes for CASSLGTGGPYGYTF.

V usage is TRBV18 and J usage is TRBJ1-5; a weak D match, TRBD1 (5 bases). V shed 3 bases and J shed 5 bases, with 11 bases lying between them. Germline V CDR1 and CDR2: KGHSH, LQKENI. The CDR3 runs to 14 residues. CDR3 nucleotides: TGTGCCAGCTCACCCGGGGGTCCGGATCAGCCCCAGCATTTT. Amino acid sequence: CASSPGGPDQPQHF.

The rearrangement joins TRBV28 to TRBJ1-1; 7 bases align to TRBD1. The ends lost 6 bases at V and 4 bases at J; junction bases unmatched: 8. The CDR3 sequence is 14 residues long. Germline V gene data show CDR1 as MDHEN and CDR2 as SYDVKM. The CDR3 spells CASRGRQGFTEAFF. In DNA form, the CDR3 reads TGTGCCAGCAGGGGGAGACAGGGCTTCACTGAAGCTTTCTTT.